This paragraph reports one T cell receptor (beta chain). The V end lost 4 bases, the J end lost 1 base, and 17 bases lay between the germline ends. Germline CDR1 reads SGHNT; CDR2 reads YYREEE (reference sequence). This CDR3 has 16 amino acids. This record comes from a study of blood T cell repertoires in COVID-19. Clones were sequenced by immunoSEQ multiplex PCR, and TCRdb holds only the in-frame ones, with some missing. This sample has approximately 250,000 clones, with about 89% found just once. The sequenced material came from peripheral blood. The sequence was collected from a man aged 40-50 years with active or convalescent COVID-19. This chain uses TRBV5-4 with TRBJ1-2, with D possibly being TRBD1 (6 bases). CDR3 in DNA: TGTGCCAGCAGCCCCGGCTCGAGGGGGAGTAACTATGGCTACACCTTC. This encodes CASSPGSRGSNYGYTF.